This TCR beta chain was observed in a study of read filtering for tumor transcriptome and immune sequencing. There are many counts of this clonotype. The library was built from roughly 400 ng RNA with molecular barcoded adaptors for alpha/delta and beta/gamma chains. A single record per CDR3 protein comes from TCRdb applying MiXCR to the reads. The data hold around 130,000 distinct CDR3 sequences, with 10% to 15% observed a single time. V was pared by 0 bases and J by 6 bases, with 12 bases between. Germline lookup yields CDR1 LNHNV and CDR2 YYDKDF (reference sequence). CDR3 length: 15 residues. V usage is TRBV15 and J usage is TRBJ2-1, with D maybe TRBD1 (6 bases). Material for sequencing was a population of CD138-negative cells sorted from bone marrow. The receptor was derived from a donor older than 35 with multiple myeloma. CDR3 protein: CATSREGAIPNEQFF. CDR3 DNA sequence: TGTGCCACCAGCAGAGAGGGGGCCATTCCCAATGAGCAGTTCTTC.